This is a list of T cell receptor beta chains from one sample in a study of blood T cells in healthy people across ages. A single record per CDR3 protein comes from TCRdb applying MiXCR to the 5' RACE reads. The data contain about 2 million distinct CDR3 sequences, around 50% of them singletons. The specimen was blood. The receptor source for this set is a middle-aged woman in good health. CDR3s include the opening cysteine and the closing phenylalanine or tryptophan. The D gene is left open where the match is weak. Part of the rows lack a size; the others show once, few, many or a class for expanded clones.

j_call clone_size d_call v_call cdr3_nt cdr3_aa
TRBJ2-3 once - TRBV6-5 TGTGCCAGCAGTTACGGGCTAGCTGATTTCACAGATACGCAGTATTTT CASSYGLADFTDTQYF
TRBJ2-3 few TRBD1 TRBV7-9 TGTGCCAGCAGCCCTAGACAGGGAATACCCTCCAGTATAGCAGATACGCAGTATTTT CASSPRQGIPSSIADTQYF
TRBJ2-1 - - TRBV21-1 TGTGCCAGCAGCAAAGGGACTAGCGGCCTGGATCTCAATGAGCAGTTCTTC CASSKGTSGLDLNEQFF
TRBJ2-1 - TRBD2 TRBV13 TGTGCCAGCAGCCCCCGGGCTAGCGGATACAATGAGCAGTTCTTC CASSPRASGYNEQFF
TRBJ2-5 - - TRBV7-2 TGTGCCAGCAGCTTAGTCAGGAGCCTAACAAAGGAGACCCAGTACTTC CASSLVRSLTKETQYF
TRBJ2-1 - - TRBV6-2/TRBV6-3 TGTGCCAGCAGCCGCATTTTATACGAGCAGTTCTTC CASSRILYEQFF
TRBJ2-3 few TRBD2 TRBV4-3 TGCGCCAGCAGCAGCGGGGGGGGTGGCACAGATACGCAGTATTTT CASSSGGGGTDTQYF
TRBJ2-3 few TRBD1 TRBV2 TGTGCCAGCAGTGACCCCCGGGACAGGGTCACAGATACGCAGTATTTT CASSDPRDRVTDTQYF
TRBJ2-7 - - TRBV6-5 TGTGCCAGCACCAGACGAGGGGAGGCCCAGTACTTC CASTRRGEAQYF
TRBJ2-7 - - TRBV7-2 TGTGCCAGCAGCTTAGAGCCAGGGAGTTACTACGAGCAGTACTTC CASSLEPGSYYEQYF
TRBJ1-1 - - TRBV7-9 TGTGCCAGCAACAAGGCCCGAAGGGAAGCTTTCTTT CASNKARREAFF
TRBJ2-1 - - TRBV28 TGTGCCAGCAGTTTCACGACCCCGGCCTACAATGAGCAGTTCTTC CASSFTTPAYNEQFF
TRBJ2-7 - - TRBV13 TGTGTCAGCAGCTTAGGCCGTGGGGTCTACGAGCAGTACTTC CVSSLGRGVYEQYF